The text below deals with one T cell receptor beta chain. Its antigen remains unidentified. CDR1 is LGHNA, CDR2 YNFKEQ, per germline. The CDR3 is 16 residues long. Losses at the gene ends were 5 bases for V and 3 bases for J; bases not matched to a gene: 7. The entry originates in a study of T cell repertoires in cytomegalovirus infection. Study overall: Newly reported HLA-C-restricted and thoroughly characterized HLA-B-restricted CMV epitopes were employed. In public TCR beta signatures, there were indications of both CMV infection and matching HLA type.

Findings and caveats of the study: The ex vivo response showed dominance by HLA-C-restricted CMV-specific TCR beta clonotypes. Of the TCR beta families, the public ones yielded a cumulative frequency that identified carriers of CMV plus the relevant HLA.

MiXCR was run by TCRdb on the reads, yielding one entry per CDR3 protein. The profile shows approximately 730,000 distinct CDR3 sequences, 29% of them singletons. The receptor was derived from a human donor in good health (CMV status not recorded). Some clones in this sample may be carry-over from other donors' samples. The input for sequencing was cultured CD8+ T cells from PBMCs, taken from culture after CMV antigen stimulation. The V call is TRBV4-2, the J call TRBJ2-3; 11 bases fit TRBD2. The CDR3 sequence is CASSKVGLAVTDTQYF. The CDR3 DNA reads as TGTGCCAGCAGCAAAGTGGGACTAGCGGTAACAGATACGCAGTATTTT.